Given below is one T cell receptor (beta chain) in context. The antigen remains undetermined. Germline V gene lookup returns CDR1 DFQATT and CDR2 SNEGSKA (reference sequence). The ends were cut back, 4 bases at V and 2 bases at J, with 12 bases in the middle. This CDR3 contains 13 residues. Stated time point: newly diagnosed GD, antithyroid drugs for less than 3 months. Isolated PBMC RNA provided the starting material for the TCR library. CDR3 regions were amplified by Arm-PCR using iRepertoire HTBI primers to build TCR beta libraries. TCRdb called the multiplex PCR reads again in MiXCR, with one record for every CDR3 protein. The sample comprises about 220,000 distinct CDR3 sequences, approximately 19% of which are singletons, and around 11% rests with the top ten. The data belong to a study of regulatory T cells in long-lasting Graves disease. Whole-study results and caveats: Persistent disease showed a preference for TRBV28, TRBJ1-2 and TRBJ2-5. For persistent Graves' patients, TCR diversity was lower than for newly diagnosed ones.

The same sample was also studied in work on T cells in Graves' hyperthyroidism and ophthalmopathy. From that study: Diagnoses were established using clinical symptoms, serum thyroxine and TRAb, thyroid ultrasound and orbital computed tomography. TCR CDR3 regions were first amplified by RT-PCR with HTBI primers.

This specimen consisted of peripheral blood mononuclear cells (PBMCs), obtained at new diagnosis, from a patient treated with antithyroid drugs. V is TRBV20-1 and J is TRBJ2-7; D is undetermined. This receptor was identified in a woman under 40 with Graves disease. CDR3 nucleotides: TGCAGTGCTATTAAGTTAAAAGCCTACGAGCAGTACTTC. Residues: CSAIKLKAYEQYF.